Shown below are 9 T cell receptor beta chains from a single sample sequenced in a study of T cell responses to AZD1222 COVID-19 vaccine. Assay: immunoSEQ multiplex PCR; the TCRdb copy retains only in-frame clones and omits some. The sample carries about 120,000 clones, roughly 93% recorded once. Material: peripheral blood, obtained on day 0 of AZD1222 vaccination. The receptor set was obtained from an adult in good health.

This chain joins TRBV10-3 and TRBJ2-7, with TRBD2 identical over 7 bases. CDR3 length: 12 amino acids. From germline, CDR1 is ENHRY and CDR2 SYGVKD. J gave up 3 bases and V 6 bases, and 2 bases lay outside the gene matches. The CDR3: CAISSGGYEQYV. As DNA, the CDR3 is TGTGCCATCAGCTCGGGGGGCTACGAGCAGTACGTC.

V is TRBV10-1 and J is TRBJ2-1; D is unclear. In germline, CDR1 is WNHNN, CDR2 SYGVQD (reference sequence). This CDR3 has 16 amino acids. V gave up 0 bases and J gave up 5 bases, with 14 bases separating them. The CDR3 region is CASSESPGPPHNEQFF. The CDR3 region has the DNA TGCGCCAGCAGTGAGTCGCCAGGCCCCCCCCACAATGAGCAGTTCTTC.

The chain carries TRBV6-5 and TRBJ1-1, with 7 nucleotides matching TRBD1. The V gene end was trimmed by 7 bases and the J gene end by 6 bases; junction bases not matched to a gene: 11. CDR1 and CDR2 (germline): MNHEY, SVGAGI. The CDR3 runs to 14 residues. The CDR3 region is CASTLQGGSAEAFF. The CDR3 bases are TGTGCCAGCACCCTTCAGGGGGGGTCCGCTGAAGCTTTCTTT.

The chain uses TRBV20-1 and TRBJ2-1; D remains unclear. Germline CDR1 and CDR2: DFQATT and SNEGSKA (reference sequence). Trimming cost V 3 bases and J 7 bases, with 7 bases left between them. The CDR3 is made up of 11 amino acids. CDR3 nucleotide sequence: TGCAGTGCTAGTCGGCTGAATGAGCAGTTCTTC. This encodes CSASRLNEQFF.

The chain links TRBV7-9 to TRBJ2-6; 11 bases are shared with TRBD2. Trimming took 2 bases from V and 0 from J; bases not matched to a gene: 3. In germline, CDR1 is SEHNR, CDR2 FQNEAQ (reference sequence). This CDR3 has 18 residues. CDR3 protein: CASSLYSGRASGANVLTF. The CDR3 nucleotides are TGTGCCAGCAGCTTATATAGCGGGAGGGCCTCTGGGGCCAACGTCCTGACTTTC.

The rearrangement joins TRBV7-9 to TRBJ2-7; TRBD2 aligns across 15 bases. CDR1 is SEHNR, CDR2 FQNEAQ, per germline (reference sequence). This CDR3 comprises 18 residues. V lost 3 bases and J lost 2; bases outside the gene matches: 8. For the CDR3, the DNA is TGTGCCAGCAGCTTCCCGGGACTAGCGGGAGGTCAAACCTACGAGCAGTACGTC. Translation gives CASSFPGLAGGQTYEQYV.

The chain couples TRBV4-1 to TRBJ1-1; D not certain. Trimming took 4 bases from V and 5 from J, leaving 14 bases between them. The CDR3 length is 14 residues. The V gene's germline CDR1 is MGHRA and CDR2 YSYEKL. In nucleotides, the CDR3 is TGCGCCAGCAGCCCACACCTCTATGGGACTGAAGCTTTCTTT. This translates into CASSPHLYGTEAFF.

This chain connects TRBV9 to TRBJ1-4, with D unresolved. Trimming left V 7 bases short and J 0 bases short, with 10 bases between. The germline CDR1 and CDR2 sequences are SGDLS and YYNGEE. This CDR3 comprises 14 residues. The CDR3 DNA follows: TGTGCCAGCGCTCAACTTGCAACTAATGAAAAACTGTTTTTT. This codes for CASAQLATNEKLFF.

The rearrangement links TRBV4-1 to TRBJ2-7; 7 bases are a match to TRBD2. Looked up from germline, CDR1 is MGHRA and CDR2 is YSYEKL. The junction had 11 bases not matched to a gene; V was cut back by 7 bases and J by 2 bases. CDR3 length: 15 residues. CDR3 in amino acids: CASNPGGRGAYEQYF. CDR3 coding DNA: TGCGCCAGCAACCCCGGAGGCCGGGGGGCCTACGAGCAGTACTTC.